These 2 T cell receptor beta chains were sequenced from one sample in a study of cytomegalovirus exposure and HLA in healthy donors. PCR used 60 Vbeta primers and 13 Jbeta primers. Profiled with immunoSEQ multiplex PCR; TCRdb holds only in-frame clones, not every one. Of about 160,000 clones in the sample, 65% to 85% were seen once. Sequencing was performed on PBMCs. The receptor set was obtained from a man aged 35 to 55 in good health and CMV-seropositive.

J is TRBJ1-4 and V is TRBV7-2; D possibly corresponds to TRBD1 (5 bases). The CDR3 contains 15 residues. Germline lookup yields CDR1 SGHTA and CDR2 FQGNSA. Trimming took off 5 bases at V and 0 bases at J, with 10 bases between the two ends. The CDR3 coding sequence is TGTGCCAGCAGCATCGACAGTGCAACTAATGAAAAACTGTTTTTT. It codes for CASSIDSATNEKLFF. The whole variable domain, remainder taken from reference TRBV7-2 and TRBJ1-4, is GAGVSQSPSNKVTEKGKDVELRCDPISGHTALYWYRQSLGQGLEFLIYFQGNSAPDKSGLPSDRFSAERTGGSVSTLTIQRTQQEDSAVYLCASSIDSATNEKLFFGSGTQLSVL.

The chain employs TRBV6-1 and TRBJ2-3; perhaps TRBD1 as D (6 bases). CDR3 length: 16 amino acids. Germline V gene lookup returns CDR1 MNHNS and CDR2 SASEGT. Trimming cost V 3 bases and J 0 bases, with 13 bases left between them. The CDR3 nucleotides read TGTGCCAGCAGTGAGTCTCTAGGACAGAGCACAGATACGCAGTATTTT. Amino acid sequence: CASSESLGQSTDTQYF.